The T cell receptor (beta chain) under discussion was sequenced for a study of T-cell memory formation after mild COVID-19. Study-level findings and limits: Among clones contracting day 15 to 85, CD4/CD8 was balanced, whereas later expanders leaned CD4+. Those CD4+ clones that contracted were mainly in CM and EM (CD8+ ones in EMRA). A subset of responding clones appeared in pre-infection memory, suggesting cross-reactive memory joined.

As for this clonotype: Its cognate antigen is unknown.

The germline V gene has CDR1 SGHTA and CDR2 FQGNSA. With 5 bases clipped from V and 5 bases from J, the junction kept 9 bases outside the gene matches. CDR3 length: 15 residues. cDNA libraries for TCR alpha and TCR beta, carrying sample barcodes and UMIs, came from 5'RACE with constant-segment primers. A single record per CDR3 protein comes from TCRdb applying MiXCR to the 5' RACE reads. The data contain about 470,000 distinct CDR3 sequences, around 25% of them singletons. This sequence joins TRBV7-2 and TRBJ2-7, with 10 bases aligning to TRBD2. Input material: PBMCs or a T cell subset sorted from them (not recorded which). The sequence came from an adult woman who had mild COVID-19 (a few samples of this study predate the infection). Cell type and time point are not known. The CDR3, as DNA: TGTGCCAGCAGCAAAGGACTAGCGGAGTCGAACGAGCAGTACTTC. Protein: CASSKGLAESNEQYF.